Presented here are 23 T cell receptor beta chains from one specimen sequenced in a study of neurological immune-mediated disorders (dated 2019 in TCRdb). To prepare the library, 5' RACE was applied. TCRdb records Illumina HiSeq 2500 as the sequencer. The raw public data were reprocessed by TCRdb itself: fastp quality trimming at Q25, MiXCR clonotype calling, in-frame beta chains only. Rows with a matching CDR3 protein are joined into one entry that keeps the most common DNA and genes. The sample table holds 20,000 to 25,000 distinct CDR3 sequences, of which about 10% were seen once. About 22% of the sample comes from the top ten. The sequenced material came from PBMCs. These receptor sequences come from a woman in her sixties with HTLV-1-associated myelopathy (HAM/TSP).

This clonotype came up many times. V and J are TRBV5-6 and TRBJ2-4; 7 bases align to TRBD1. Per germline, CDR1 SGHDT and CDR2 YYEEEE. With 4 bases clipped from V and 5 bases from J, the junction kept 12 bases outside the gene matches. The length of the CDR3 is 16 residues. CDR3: CASSAPNDRAQNIQYF. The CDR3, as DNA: TGTGCCAGCAGCGCCCCGAACGACAGGGCCCAAAACATTCAGTACTTC.

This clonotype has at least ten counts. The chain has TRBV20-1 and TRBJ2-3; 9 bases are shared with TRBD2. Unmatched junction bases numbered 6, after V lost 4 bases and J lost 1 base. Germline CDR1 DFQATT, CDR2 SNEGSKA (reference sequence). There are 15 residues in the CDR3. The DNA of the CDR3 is TGCAGTGCTATCCAACTAGCGGGTGGCACAGATACGCAGTATTTT. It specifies CSAIQLAGGTDTQYF.

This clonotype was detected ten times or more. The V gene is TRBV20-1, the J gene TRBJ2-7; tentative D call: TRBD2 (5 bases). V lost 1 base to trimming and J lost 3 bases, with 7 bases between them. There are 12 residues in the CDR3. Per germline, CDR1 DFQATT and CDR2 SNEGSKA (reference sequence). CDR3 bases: TGCAGTGCTAGAGGACGGGACTACGAGCAGTACTTC. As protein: CSARGRDYEQYF.

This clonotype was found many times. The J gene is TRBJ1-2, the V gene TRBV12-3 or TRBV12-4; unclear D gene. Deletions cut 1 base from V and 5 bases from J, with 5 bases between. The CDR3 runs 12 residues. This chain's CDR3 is CASSLGHYGYTF. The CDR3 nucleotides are TGTGCCAGCAGTTTAGGGCATTATGGCTACACCTTC.

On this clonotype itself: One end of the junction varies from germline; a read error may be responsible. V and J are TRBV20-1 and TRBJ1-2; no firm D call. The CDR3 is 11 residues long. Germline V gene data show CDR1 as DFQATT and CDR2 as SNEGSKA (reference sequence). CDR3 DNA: TGTAGTGCCCCTTATTACTATGGCTACACCTTC. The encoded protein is CSAPYYYGYTF.

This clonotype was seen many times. The CDR3 is CASTWEAGPTGANVLTF. CDR3 nucleotide sequence: TGCGCCAGCACCTGGGAGGCAGGGCCTACTGGGGCCAACGTCCTGACTTTC. This chain connects TRBV5-1 to TRBJ2-6, with TRBD2 as a possible D gene (6 bases). Trimming took 6 bases from V and 2 from J, leaving 18 bases between them. Germline assignment: CDR1 SGHRS and CDR2 YFSETQ. The CDR3 totals 17 residues.

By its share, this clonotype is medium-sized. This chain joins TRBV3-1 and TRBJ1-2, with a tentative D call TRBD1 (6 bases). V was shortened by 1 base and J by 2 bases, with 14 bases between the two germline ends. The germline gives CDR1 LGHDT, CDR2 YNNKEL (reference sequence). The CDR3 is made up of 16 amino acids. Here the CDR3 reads CASSQARTGPNYGYTF. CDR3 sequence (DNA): TGTGCCAGCAGCCAAGCTCGTACAGGGCCCAACTATGGCTACACCTTC.

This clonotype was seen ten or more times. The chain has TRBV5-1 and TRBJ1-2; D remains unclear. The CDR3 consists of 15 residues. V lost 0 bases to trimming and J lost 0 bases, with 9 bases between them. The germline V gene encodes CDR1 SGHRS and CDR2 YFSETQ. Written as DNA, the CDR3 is TGCGCCAGCAGCTTGGATTCAATAGCTAACTATGGCTACACCTTC. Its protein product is CASSLDSIANYGYTF.

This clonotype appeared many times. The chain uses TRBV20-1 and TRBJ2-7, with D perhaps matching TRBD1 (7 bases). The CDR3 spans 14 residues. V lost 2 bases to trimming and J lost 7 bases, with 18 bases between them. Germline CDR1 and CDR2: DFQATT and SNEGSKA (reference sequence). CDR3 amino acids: CSARSRGAGGEQYF. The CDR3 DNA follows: TGCAGTGCTAGATCCAGGGGGGCAGGGGGGGAGCAGTACTTC.

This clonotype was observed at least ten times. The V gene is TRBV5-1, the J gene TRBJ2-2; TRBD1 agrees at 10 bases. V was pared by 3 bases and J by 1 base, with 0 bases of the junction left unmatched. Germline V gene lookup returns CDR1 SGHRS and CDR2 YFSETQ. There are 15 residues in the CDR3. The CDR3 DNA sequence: TGCGCCAGCAGCTGGGACAGGGGGAACACCGGGGAGCTGTTTTTT. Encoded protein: CASSWDRGNTGELFF.

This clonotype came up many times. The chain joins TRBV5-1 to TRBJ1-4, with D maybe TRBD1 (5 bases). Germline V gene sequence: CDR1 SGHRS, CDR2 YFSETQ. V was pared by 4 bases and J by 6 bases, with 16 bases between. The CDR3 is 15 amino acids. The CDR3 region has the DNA TGCGCCAGCAGCCTGCAAGGGGTGGGATATGAAAAACTGTTTTTT. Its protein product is CASSLQGVGYEKLFF. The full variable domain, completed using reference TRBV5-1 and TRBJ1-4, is KAGVTQTPRYLIKTRGQQVTLSCSPISGHRSVSWYQQTPGQGLQFLFEYFSETQRNKGNFPGRFSGRQFSNSRSEMNVSTLELGDSALYLCASSLQGVGYEKLFFGSGTQLSVL.

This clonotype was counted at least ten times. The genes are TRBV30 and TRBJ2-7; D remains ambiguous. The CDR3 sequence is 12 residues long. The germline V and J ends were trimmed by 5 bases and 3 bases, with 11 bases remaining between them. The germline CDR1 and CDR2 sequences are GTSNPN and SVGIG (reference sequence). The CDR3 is CAWGNDRYEQYF. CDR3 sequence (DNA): TGTGCCTGGGGTAACGACCGCTACGAGCAGTACTTC.

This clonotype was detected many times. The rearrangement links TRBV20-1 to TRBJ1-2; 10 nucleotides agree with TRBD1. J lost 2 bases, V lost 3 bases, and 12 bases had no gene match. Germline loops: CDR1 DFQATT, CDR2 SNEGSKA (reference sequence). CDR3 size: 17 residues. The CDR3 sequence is CSASPLRPGQGNYGYTF. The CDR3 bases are TGCAGTGCTAGTCCTCTTAGACCGGGACAGGGGAACTATGGCTACACCTTC.

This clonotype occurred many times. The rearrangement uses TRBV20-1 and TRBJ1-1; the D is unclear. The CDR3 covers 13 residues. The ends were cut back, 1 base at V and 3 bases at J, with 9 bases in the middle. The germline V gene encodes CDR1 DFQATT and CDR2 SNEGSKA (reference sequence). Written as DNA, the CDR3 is TGCAGTGCTAGAGTGAGACGGGACACTGAAGCTTTCTTT. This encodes CSARVRRDTEAFF.

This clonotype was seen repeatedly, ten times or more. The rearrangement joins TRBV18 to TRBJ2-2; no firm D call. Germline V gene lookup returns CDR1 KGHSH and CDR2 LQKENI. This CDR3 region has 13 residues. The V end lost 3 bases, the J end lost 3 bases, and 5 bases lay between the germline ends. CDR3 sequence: CASSPVDTGELFF. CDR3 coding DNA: TGTGCCAGCTCACCGGTCGACACCGGGGAGCTGTTTTTT.

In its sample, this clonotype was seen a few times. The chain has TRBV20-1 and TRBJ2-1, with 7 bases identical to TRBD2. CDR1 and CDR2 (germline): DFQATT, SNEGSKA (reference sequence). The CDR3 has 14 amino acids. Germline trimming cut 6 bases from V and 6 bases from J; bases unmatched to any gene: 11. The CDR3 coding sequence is TGCAGTGCCCAGCGGCTAGCGGAGCTCAATGAGCAGTTCTTC. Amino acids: CSAQRLAELNEQFF.

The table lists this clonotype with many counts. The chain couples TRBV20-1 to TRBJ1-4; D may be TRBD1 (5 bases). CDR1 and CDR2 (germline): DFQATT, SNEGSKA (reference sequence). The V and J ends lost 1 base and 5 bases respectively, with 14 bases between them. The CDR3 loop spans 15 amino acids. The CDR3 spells CSARAETAYNEKLFF. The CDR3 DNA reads TGCAGTGCTAGAGCAGAGACAGCGTACAATGAAAAACTGTTTTTT.

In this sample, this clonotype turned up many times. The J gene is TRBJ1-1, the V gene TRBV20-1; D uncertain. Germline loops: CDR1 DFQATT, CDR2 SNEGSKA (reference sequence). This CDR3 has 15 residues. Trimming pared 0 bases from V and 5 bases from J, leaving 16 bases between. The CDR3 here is CSAREADRRNTEAFF. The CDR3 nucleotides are TGCAGTGCTAGAGAAGCGGACCGCCGCAATACTGAAGCTTTCTTT.

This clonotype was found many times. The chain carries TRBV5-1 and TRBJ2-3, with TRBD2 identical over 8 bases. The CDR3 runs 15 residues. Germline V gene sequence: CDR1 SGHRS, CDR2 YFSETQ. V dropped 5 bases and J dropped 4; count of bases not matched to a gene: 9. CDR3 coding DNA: TGCGCCAGCAGGTTTACGGGGGGGCCACCAGATACGCAGTATTTT. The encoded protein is CASRFTGGPPDTQYF. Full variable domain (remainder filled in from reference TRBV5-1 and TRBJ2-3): KAGVTQTPRYLIKTRGQQVTLSCSPISGHRSVSWYQQTPGQGLQFLFEYFSETQRNKGNFPGRFSGRQFSNSRSEMNVSTLELGDSALYLCASRFTGGPPDTQYFGPGTRLTVL.

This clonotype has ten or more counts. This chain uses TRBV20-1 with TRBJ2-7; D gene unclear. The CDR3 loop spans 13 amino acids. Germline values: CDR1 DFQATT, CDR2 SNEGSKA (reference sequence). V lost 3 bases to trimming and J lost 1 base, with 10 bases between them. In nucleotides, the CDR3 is TGCAGTGCTAGCGCAGGAAATTCCTACGAGCAGTACTTC. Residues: CSASAGNSYEQYF.

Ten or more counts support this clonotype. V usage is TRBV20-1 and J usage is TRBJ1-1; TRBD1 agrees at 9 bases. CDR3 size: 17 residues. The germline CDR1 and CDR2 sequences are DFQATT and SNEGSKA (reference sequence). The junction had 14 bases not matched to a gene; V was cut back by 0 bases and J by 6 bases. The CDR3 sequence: CSARDRIKQGAISEAFF. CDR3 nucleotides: TGCAGTGCTAGAGACCGAATTAAACAGGGGGCTATTTCTGAAGCTTTCTTT.

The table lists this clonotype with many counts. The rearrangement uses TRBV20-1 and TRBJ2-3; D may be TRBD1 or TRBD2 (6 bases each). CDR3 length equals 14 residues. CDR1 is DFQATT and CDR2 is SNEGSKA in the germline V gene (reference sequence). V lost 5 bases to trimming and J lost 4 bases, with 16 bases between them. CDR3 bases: TGCAGTGCTTTTTTAGGGGGGCTCCCAGATACGCAGTATTTT. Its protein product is CSAFLGGLPDTQYF.

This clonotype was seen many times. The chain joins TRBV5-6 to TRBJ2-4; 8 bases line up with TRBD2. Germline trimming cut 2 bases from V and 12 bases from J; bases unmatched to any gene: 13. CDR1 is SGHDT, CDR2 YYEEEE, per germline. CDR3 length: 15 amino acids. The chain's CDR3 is CASSFVSGRGADQYF. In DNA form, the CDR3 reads TGTGCCAGCAGCTTCGTTTCGGGGCGGGGGGCCGATCAGTACTTC.